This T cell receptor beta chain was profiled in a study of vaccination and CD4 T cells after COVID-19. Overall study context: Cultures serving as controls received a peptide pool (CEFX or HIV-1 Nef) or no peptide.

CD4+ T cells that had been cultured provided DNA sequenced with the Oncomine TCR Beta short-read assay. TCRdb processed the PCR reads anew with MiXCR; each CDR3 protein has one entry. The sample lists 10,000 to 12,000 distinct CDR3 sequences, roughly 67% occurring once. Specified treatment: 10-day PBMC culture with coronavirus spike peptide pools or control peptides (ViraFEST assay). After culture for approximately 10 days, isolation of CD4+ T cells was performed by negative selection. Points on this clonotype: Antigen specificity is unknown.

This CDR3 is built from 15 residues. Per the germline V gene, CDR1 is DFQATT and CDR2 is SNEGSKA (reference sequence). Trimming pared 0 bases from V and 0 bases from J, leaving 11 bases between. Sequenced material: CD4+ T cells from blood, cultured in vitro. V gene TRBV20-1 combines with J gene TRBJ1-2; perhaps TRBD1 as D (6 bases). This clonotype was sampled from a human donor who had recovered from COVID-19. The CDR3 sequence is CSARDGTPTNYGYTF. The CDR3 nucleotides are TGCAGTGCTAGAGATGGGACACCGACTAACTATGGCTACACCTTC.